These 10 T cell receptor beta chains came from one sample sequenced in a study of blood T cell repertoires in COVID-19. Measured with immunoSEQ multiplex PCR; TCRdb has only the in-frame clones, and not every one. The sample has about 360,000 clones, roughly 88% seen once. The sequencing input was PBMCs or T cells enriched from blood (not recorded which). The source is a woman aged 40-49 years with acute COVID-19.

V gene TRBV9 combines with J gene TRBJ2-5; 8 bases agree with TRBD2. This CDR3 has 14 residues. Germline V lookup: CDR1 SGDLS, CDR2 YYNGEE. The ends lost 2 bases at V and 4 bases at J; junction bases unmatched: 4. The DNA for the CDR3 is TGTGCCAGCAGCGTGACTAGCGTGGGAGAGACCCAGTACTTC. Translated: CASSVTSVGETQYF.

In this sample, this clone is medium-sized (0.01 to 0.1%). The rearrangement uses TRBV3-1 (or the pseudogene TRBV3-2) and TRBJ2-5; a weak D match, TRBD2 (6 bases). The ends were cut back, 0 bases at V and 2 bases at J, with 10 bases in the middle. The CDR3 consists of 15 residues. Germline lookup yields CDR1 LGHDT and CDR2 YNNKEL (reference sequence). In DNA, the CDR3 is TGTGCCAGCAGCCAAGATCTCGCGGGGCAAGAGACCCAGTACTTC. It specifies CASSQDLAGQETQYF.

The gene calls are TRBV9 and TRBJ2-3; 9 positions match TRBD2. The CDR3 totals 15 residues. Trimming cost V 4 bases and J 5 bases; bases outside gene matches: 8. Germline CDR1 and CDR2: SGDLS and YYNGEE. CDR3 sequence: CASSPQGSGGDTQYF. CDR3 DNA sequence: TGTGCCAGCAGCCCCCAGGGTAGCGGGGGAGATACGCAGTATTTT. Drawing the rest from reference TRBV9 and TRBJ2-3, the complete variable domain is DSGVTQTPKHLITATGQRVTLRCSPRSGDLSVYWYQQSLDQGLQFLIQYYNGEERAKGNILERFSAQQFPDLHSELNLSSLELGDSALYFCASSPQGSGGDTQYFGPGTRLTVL.

This rearrangement joins TRBV4-1 to TRBJ1-1; TRBD1 is a possible D gene (6 bases). V was clipped by 1 base and J by 9 bases, with 21 bases between them. This CDR3 region has 16 residues. The germline CDR1 and CDR2 sequences are MGHRA and YSYEKL. CDR3 sequence reads: CASSQVGGQDWLQAFF. CDR3 DNA: TGCGCCAGCAGCCAAGTGGGGGGGCAGGATTGGCTCCAAGCTTTCTTT.

The chain has TRBV7-2 and TRBJ1-4, with D tentatively TRBD1 (6 bases). Trimming pared 5 bases from V and 10 bases from J, leaving 20 bases between. There are 15 residues in the CDR3. Germline CDR1 is SGHTA and CDR2 is FQGNSA. CDR3 coding DNA: TGTGCCAGCAGCCCTAGACAGGTTTTGTCCCCAAAACTGTTTTTT. The encoded protein is CASSPRQVLSPKLFF.

This clone was seen a handful of times. The J gene is TRBJ1-2, the V gene TRBV7-2, with D uncertain. Germline-derived CDR1 and CDR2 are SGHTA and FQGNSA. Trimming removed 4 bases from V and 0 bases from J, with 12 bases in between. CDR3 length: 15 residues. The CDR3 sequence is CASSSQQRTNYGYTF. The CDR3 DNA is TGTGCCAGCAGCTCCCAACAGAGAACTAACTATGGCTACACCTTC.

The rearrangement joins TRBV15 to TRBJ2-3; possible D gene TRBD1, 6 bases. The V gene lost 3 bases and the J gene lost 3 bases, with 16 bases spanning the gap. Germline loops: CDR1 LNHNV, CDR2 YYDKDF (reference sequence). This CDR3 is built from 16 residues. This CDR3 is CATSRPGPGATDTQYF. Here the CDR3 DNA reads TGTGCCACCAGCAGGCCTGGGCCAGGGGCGACAGATACGCAGTATTTT.

This sequence joins TRBV2 and TRBJ1-5, with 7 nucleotides matching TRBD1. The CDR3 has 13 amino acids. Losses at the gene ends were 5 bases for V and 5 bases for J; bases not matched to a gene: 3. Germline CDR1 SNHLY, CDR2 FYNNEI. The CDR3: CASSKTGDQPQHF. Here the CDR3 DNA reads TGTGCCAGCAGTAAAACAGGGGATCAGCCCCAGCATTTT.

The V gene is TRBV2, the J gene TRBJ2-1, with 14 bases fitting TRBD2. There are 15 residues in the CDR3. V dropped 6 bases and J dropped 6; count of bases not matched to a gene: 4. Germline V lookup: CDR1 SNHLY, CDR2 FYNNEI. The CDR3 DNA reads TGTGCCAGCAGGGCGACTAGCGGGGGGGTCAATGAGCAGTTCTTC. Residues: CASRATSGGVNEQFF.

The J gene is TRBJ2-1, the V gene TRBV23-1; no clear D. TRBV23-1 is classed as an ORF, of uncertain function. The CDR3 extends over 16 amino acids. V was shortened by 0 bases and J by 4 bases, with 13 bases between the two germline ends. This CDR3 reads CASSQSRNSTYNEQFF. The CDR3 DNA reads as TGCGCCAGCAGTCAATCCAGGAACAGTACATACAATGAGCAGTTCTTC.